This paragraph covers one T cell receptor (beta chain) sequence. The antigen is unknown. The data were taken from a study of T cell responses to AZD1222 COVID-19 vaccine. Findings and limits, study-wide: In a largely white British group with more females than males, clonal diversity was possibly underestimated.

Here immunoSEQ multiplex PCR was the method, and the copy in TCRdb shows in-frame clones only, minus some. The sample holds around 140,000 clones, about 94% seen once. This CDR3 has 12 amino acids. Germline V gene sequence: CDR1 MDHEN, CDR2 SYDVKM. V was cut by 2 bases and J by 8 bases, with 9 bases left in between. Material: peripheral blood, obtained on day 0 of AZD1222 vaccination. This receptor was identified in an adult in good health. The V gene is TRBV28, the J gene TRBJ1-1, with D hard to call. CDR3 sequence: CASSLAGMEAFF. DNA for the CDR3: TGTGCCAGCAGTTTAGCAGGTATGGAAGCTTTCTTT.